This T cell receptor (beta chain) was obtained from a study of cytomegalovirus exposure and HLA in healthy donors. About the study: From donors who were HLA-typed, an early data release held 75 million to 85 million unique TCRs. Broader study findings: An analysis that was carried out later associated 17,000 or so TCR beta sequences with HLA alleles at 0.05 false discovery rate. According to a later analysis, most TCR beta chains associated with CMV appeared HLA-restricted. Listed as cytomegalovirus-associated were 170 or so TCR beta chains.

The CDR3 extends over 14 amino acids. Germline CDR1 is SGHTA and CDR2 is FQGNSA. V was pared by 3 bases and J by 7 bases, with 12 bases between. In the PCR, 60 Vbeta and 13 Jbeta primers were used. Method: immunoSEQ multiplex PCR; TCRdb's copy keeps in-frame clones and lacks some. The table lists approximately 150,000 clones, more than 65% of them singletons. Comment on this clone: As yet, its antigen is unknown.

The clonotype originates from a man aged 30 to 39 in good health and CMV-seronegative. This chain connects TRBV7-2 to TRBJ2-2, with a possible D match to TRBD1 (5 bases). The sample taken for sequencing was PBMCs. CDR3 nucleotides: TGTGCCAGCAGCTTTTCCAGGGTCGGCGGGGAGCTGTTTTTT. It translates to CASSFSRVGGELFF.